This passage covers 4 T cell receptor beta chains from one sample sequenced in a study of blood T cell repertoires in COVID-19. Generated by immunoSEQ multiplex PCR, the TCRdb table keeps only in-frame clones and is missing some. The sample records a few hundred thousand clones, more than 70% being singletons. The sample comprised PBMCs or T cells enriched from blood (not recorded which). The receptors here all came from a woman younger than 35 who had been exposed to COVID-19.

With regard to this clone: Its ends do not fully match the called genes, so a read error is possible. The CDR3: CASSVAGEVLYNEQFF. The CDR3 region has the DNA TGTGCCAGCAGCGTAGCGGGAGAAGTGCTCTACAATGAGCAGTTCTTC. V usage is TRBV7-6 and J usage is TRBJ2-1, with 9 positions matching TRBD2. The CDR3 has 16 residues. Germline V CDR1 and CDR2: SGHVS, FNYEAQ.

This clone was recorded only once. The rearrangement joins TRBV2 to TRBJ2-1; D possibly corresponds to TRBD2 (5 bases). This CDR3 spans 13 amino acids. The V gene lost 8 bases and the J gene lost 6 bases, with 14 bases spanning the gap. CDR1 is SNHLY, CDR2 FYNNEI, per germline. CDR3 in DNA: TGTGCCAGCCTACTTACGGGGATCAATGAGCAGTTCTTC. Amino acid sequence: CASLLTGINEQFF.

This rearrangement joins TRBV28 to TRBJ1-1, with D maybe TRBD1 (6 bases). Trimming shortened V by 6 bases and J by 8 bases, and 13 bases separated the two germline ends. This CDR3 is 12 amino acids long. CDR1 is MDHEN and CDR2 is SYDVKM in the germline V gene. The CDR3 nucleotides are TGTGCCAGCAGCTCCGGGACACAGGAAGCTTTCTTT. Encoded protein: CASSSGTQEAFF.

The chain employs TRBV14 and TRBJ2-7; 9 bases are shared with TRBD1. CDR1 SGHDN and CDR2 FVKESK come from the germline V gene. The trim removed 0 bases at V and 1 base at J, leaving 4 bases unmatched. This CDR3 comprises 16 residues. The CDR3 sequence: CASSQDSTGGSYEQYF. For the CDR3, the DNA is TGTGCCAGCAGCCAAGATTCGACAGGGGGGTCCTACGAGCAGTACTTC.